The clone carrying this T cell receptor beta chain counts as medium-sized (0.01 to 0.1%). Its antigen remains unknown. Amplification of TRBV12-4/TRBJ1-2 clonotypes used adaptor-ligated barcode primers. MiXCR was run by TCRdb on the multiplex PCR reads, yielding one entry per CDR3 protein. The repertoire has several hundred distinct CDR3 sequences, less than 14% of them found once; the top ten carry over 30%. Regarding the study as a whole: Naive CD4+ cells shared about 13% of tumor Treg sequences. Tumor-infiltrating Treg TCR alpha and beta sequences overlapped most with tumor naive CD4+ T cells, then blood naive.

The CDR3 loop spans 14 amino acids. Trimming cost V 2 bases and J 1 base, with 8 bases left between them. This chain links TRBV12-3 or TRBV12-4 with TRBJ1-2, with D uncertain. The sequenced sample consisted of naive CD4+ T cells sorted from blood. The subset denotes: naive CD4+ T cells, CD4+CD45RA+CD25-. The receptor was derived from a female donor with breast cancer. CDR3 protein: CASSLSRNNYGYTF. In DNA form, the CDR3 reads TGTGCCAGCAGTTTAAGCCGGAATAACTATGGCTACACCTTC.